Reported below is one TCR beta chain. Its antigen is unknown. Base qualities are not recorded, but no much larger clone differs from it by a single base. The collaborating institutions used their own protocols to collect whole blood in K2EDTA tubes. For TCRbeta analysis, collaborator samples were shipped as frozen whole blood, as isolated PBMCs, or as DNA extracted from either sample type. This record belongs to a study of blood T cell repertoires in COVID-19 (dated by TCRdb to the early 2020s). Regarding the research as a whole: Samples covering the acute and convalescent phases of COVID-19 were provided by collaborators in the United States, Italy and Spain. The prospective study material was composed of cDNA or gDNA derived from T cells, B-cell-depleted T cells, or PBMCs. Subjects who had been exposed to COVID-19, were actively infected with it, or had recovered from it provided the deeply sampled blood TCRbeta repertoires that made up the dataset. The repertoires were released in a freely available public database intended as a resource for research on the immune response to SARS-CoV-2. Samples were obtained from the ongoing ImmuneRACE study (first 160 participants) and from some 1,200 subjects provided by 6 global collaborators. A de-identified subject ID, COVID-19 status, age in years and sex were almost always included in the sample metadata. Where available, HLA class I and class II types were obtained from metadata supplied by the sample provider rather than from assay-based typing.

The investigation overall reported the following: The amount of clinical and demographic metadata varied by source and participant and was provided uncurated.

TCRbeta CDR3 regions were amplified from genomic DNA by means of the immunoSEQ Assay, a bias-controlled multiplex PCR. Regarding the original processing steps: The number of nucleated cells in each sample was estimated by amplification of reference gene primers within the assay. To quantify the absolute abundance of each unique TCRbeta CDR3 rearrangement, sequence reads were collapsed and filtered. For each sample, productive Simpson clonality was calculated by taking the square root of Simpson's diversity index across productive rearrangements. The table comes from immuneACCESS by way of TCRdb, which keeps in-frame sequences with V and J called. Part of the clones is missing from these tables; in studies checked, under half for an unresolved V gene and the rest for unknown reasons. V and J calls and clone size are given by that table; D and trimming were obtained from the DNA. In all, the sample holds around 260,000 clones, and roughly 85% of those were seen once. Jointly, the top ten make up less than 3% of the sample.

V drops 4 bases and J drops 0 bases, leaving 12 bases in between. Reading the germline V gene gives CDR1 SNHLY and CDR2 FYNNEI. There are 15 amino acids in the CDR3, from cysteine to phenylalanine inclusive. Of all the DNA, just the CDR3 is kept, 45 bases in frame from base 1. The sequencing sample was made of peripheral blood. The chain was built from TRBV2 and TRBJ2-5; TRBD2 might be the D gene, on 5 matching bases. The sequence was collected from a woman younger than 45 with active or convalescent COVID-19. The DNA sequence reads TGTGCCAGCAGTGCTCTAGCCTGGTACCAAGAGACCCAGTACTTC. It translates as CASSALAWYQETQYF.